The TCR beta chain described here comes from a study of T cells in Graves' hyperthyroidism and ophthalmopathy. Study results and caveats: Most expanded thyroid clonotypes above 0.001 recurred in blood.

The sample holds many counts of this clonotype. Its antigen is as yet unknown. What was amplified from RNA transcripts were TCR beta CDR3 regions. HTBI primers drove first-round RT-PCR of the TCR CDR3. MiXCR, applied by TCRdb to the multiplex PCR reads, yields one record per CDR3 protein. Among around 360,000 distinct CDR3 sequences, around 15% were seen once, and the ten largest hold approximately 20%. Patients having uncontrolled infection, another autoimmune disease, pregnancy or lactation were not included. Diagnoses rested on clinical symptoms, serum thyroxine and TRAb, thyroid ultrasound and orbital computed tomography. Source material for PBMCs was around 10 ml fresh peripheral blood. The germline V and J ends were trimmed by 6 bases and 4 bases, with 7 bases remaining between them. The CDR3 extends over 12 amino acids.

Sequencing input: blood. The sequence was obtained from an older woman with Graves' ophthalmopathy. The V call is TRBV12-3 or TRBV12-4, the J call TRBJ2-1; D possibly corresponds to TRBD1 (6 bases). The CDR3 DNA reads TGTGCCAGCAGCGACAGGTACAATGAGCAGTTCTTC. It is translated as CASSDRYNEQFF.